This entry lists 11 T cell receptor beta chains sequenced from one sample in a study of T-cell reconstitution after alpha-beta-depleted transplantation in children. The TCRbeta library incorporated unique molecular identifiers. TCRdb re-derived calls from the PCR reads in MiXCR, one entry per CDR3 protein. This sample has 450,000 to 600,000 distinct CDR3 sequences, with 13% found just once. Sequenced material: PBMCs, mostly from graft donor cells, taken 360 days after TCRalphabeta/CD19-depleted stem cell transplant. These receptors were obtained from a male patient between 10 and 17 years old who had a stem cell transplant for acute myeloid leukemia, so the T cells may come from the graft donor.

The gene calls are TRBV12-3 or TRBV12-4 and TRBJ2-5; D ambiguous. Deletions cut 11 bases from V and 4 bases from J, with 2 bases between. The CDR3 is 8 residues long. In DNA form, the CDR3 reads TGTGCCCGAGAGACCCAGTACTTC. Translated, it gives CARETQYF.

The J gene is TRBJ2-1, the V gene TRBV6-1; 11 nucleotides agree with TRBD2. The V segment lost 6 bases and the J segment 9 bases; nucleotides outside the gene matches: 4. This CDR3 contains 13 residues. From germline, CDR1 is MNHNS and CDR2 SASEGT. The CDR3 DNA is TGTGCCAGCAGCGTAGCGGGAGGGACTGAGCAGTTCTTC. This translates into CASSVAGGTEQFF.

The chain has TRBV7-2 and TRBJ2-5, with D perhaps being TRBD1 or TRBD2 (5 bases each). The V and J ends lost 7 bases and 7 bases respectively, with 19 bases between them. This CDR3 has 14 amino acids. Germline V gene data show CDR1 as SGHTA and CDR2 as FQGNSA. The CDR3 sequence is CASNLIGAGGTQYF. The CDR3 coding sequence is TGTGCCAGCAACCTCATCGGGGCTGGGGGGACCCAGTACTTC.

This clonotype was picked up many times. The CDR3 region is CASSKGPKVYEQYF. CDR3 in DNA: TGTGCCAGCAGCAAAGGCCCGAAGGTCTACGAGCAGTACTTC. This chain uses TRBV21-1 with TRBJ2-7. TRBV21-1 is flagged as a pseudogene. The CDR3 is 14 residues long.

This clonotype has ten or more counts. The genes are TRBV29-1 and TRBJ1-2; D remains unclear. The CDR3 sequence is 14 residues long. The V gene's germline CDR1 is SQVTM and CDR2 ANQGSEA. Between the trimmed V and J ends, which lost 1 base and 0 bases, there was a span of 9 bases. In nucleotides, the CDR3 is TGCAGCGTTGAAGGGTTTGCCACTAACTATGGCTACACCTTC. This codes for CSVEGFATNYGYTF.

This clonotype has more than one count but fewer than ten. This sequence joins TRBV6-5 and TRBJ2-1, with TRBD2 identical over 7 bases. Germline-derived CDR1 and CDR2 are MNHEY and SVGAGI. This CDR3 is built from 16 residues. The V segment lost 5 bases and the J segment 4 bases; nucleotides outside the gene matches: 11. In DNA, the CDR3 is TGTGCCAGCAGTAACACGGGCGGGGAGGGATACAATGAGCAGTTCTTC. Its protein is CASSNTGGEGYNEQFF.

The chain couples TRBV7-9 to TRBJ2-7; possibly TRBD1 for D (5 bases). Germline V gene lookup returns CDR1 SEHNR and CDR2 FQNEAQ (reference sequence). Trimming shortened V by 5 bases and J by 3 bases, and 17 bases separated the two germline ends. CDR3 length: 15 amino acids. In nucleotides, the CDR3 is TGTGCCAGCAGCGCCCTTGGCAGGGTCAGCTACGAGCAGTACTTC. Translation: CASSALGRVSYEQYF. Full variable domain (rest looked up from reference TRBV7-9 and TRBJ2-7): DTGVSQNPRHKITKRGQNVTFRCDPISEHNRLYWYRQTLGQGPEFLTYFQNEAQLEKSRLLSDRFSAERPKGSFSTLEIQRTEQGDSAMYLCASSALGRVSYEQYFGPGTRLTVT.

This clonotype has more than one count but fewer than ten. V is TRBV20-1 and J is TRBJ2-3; 8 positions agree with TRBD2. Germline V CDR1 and CDR2: DFQATT, SNEGSKA (reference sequence). V gave up 6 bases and J gave up 3 bases; unmatched junction bases: 11. The CDR3 spans 15 residues. CDR3 in DNA: TGCAGTGCCCACCGGCCGGGGGGGCCGACAGATACGCAGTATTTT. Its protein is CSAHRPGGPTDTQYF.

CDR3 residues: CASSRKSATSGSYNEQFF. As DNA, the CDR3 is TGTGCCAGCAGTCGGAAATCAGCGACTAGCGGCTCCTACAATGAGCAGTTCTTC. The chain couples TRBV6-2 or TRBV6-3 to TRBJ2-1; 9 nucleotides line up with TRBD2. The CDR3 extends over 18 amino acids. The germline V gene encodes CDR1 MNHEY and CDR2 SVGEGT. The V and J ends lost 5 bases and 0 bases, in that order; junction bases with no gene match: 11.

The chain has TRBV7-6 and TRBJ2-7; D ambiguous. The CDR3 loop spans 12 amino acids. Trimming shortened V by 3 bases and J by 3 bases, and 6 bases separated the two germline ends. Looked up from germline, CDR1 is SGHVS and CDR2 is FNYEAQ. CDR3 amino acids: CASSFGNYEQYF. The CDR3 DNA reads as TGTGCCAGCAGCTTTGGGAACTACGAGCAGTACTTC.

The chain combines TRBV11-2 with TRBJ2-7; D is uncertain. The CDR3 runs to 17 residues. Looked up from germline, CDR1 is SGHAT and CDR2 is FQNNGV. The V end was cut by 5 bases, the J end by 4 bases, with 24 bases between. In nucleotides, the CDR3 is TGTGCCAGCAGCCGATCGGGCCCTAGGGCCCTTACATACGAGCAGTACTTC. As protein: CASSRSGPRALTYEQYF.